Each of the 5 T cell receptor beta chains below was sequenced from the same sample in a study of spatial heterogeneity in lung cancer. TCRdb recomputed calls from the 5' RACE reads with MiXCR, one row per CDR3 protein. The sample comprises 82,000 or so distinct CDR3 sequences, roughly 12% of which are singletons, and about 4.6% rests with the top ten. Indicated time point: sample taken at primary tumor resection. Unsorted samples of tumor, nontumor lung or frozen PBMC had their whole RNA sequenced. Here the sequenced sample was PBMCs, taken at surgery. These receptors were obtained from a male donor with early-stage non-small cell lung cancer.

The CDR3 region has the DNA TGTGCCAGTAGTGGCACAGGGGTGGCGAACACCGGGGAGCTGTTTTTT. Its protein product is CASSGTGVANTGELFF. This sequence joins TRBV19 and TRBJ2-2, with 7 nucleotides matching TRBD1. The CDR3 is made up of 16 amino acids. Germline trimming cut 5 bases from V and 0 bases from J; bases unmatched to any gene: 6. Germline CDR1 reads LNHDA; CDR2 reads SQIVND (reference sequence). The variable domain in full, completed from reference TRBV19 and TRBJ2-2, reads DGGITQSPKYLFRKEGQNVTLSCEQNLNHDAMYWYRQDPGQGLRLIYYSQIVNDFQKGDIAEGYSVSREKKESFPLTVTSAQKNPTAFYLCASSGTGVANTGELFFGEGSRLTVL.

This clonotype was seen ten or more times. V usage is TRBV6-1 and J usage is TRBJ2-1; 14 nucleotides agree with TRBD2. CDR1 is MNHNS and CDR2 is SASEGT in the germline V gene. V lost 9 bases, J lost 9 bases, and 7 bases stayed unmatched. This CDR3 is built from 14 residues. Here the CDR3 DNA reads TGTGCCAGTAGGACCGGGACTAGCGGGGGTGAGCAGTTCTTC. Its translation is CASRTGTSGGEQFF.

This clonotype was counted a few times. The V call is TRBV12-3 or TRBV12-4, the J call TRBJ2-3; D remains unclear. The V end was cut by 5 bases, the J end by 1 base, with 7 bases between. This CDR3 region has 13 residues. CDR3 in DNA: TGTGCCAGCAGTGTCGACCGCACAGATACGCAGTATTTT. Protein sequence: CASSVDRTDTQYF.

The chain employs TRBV29-1 and TRBJ1-1; D is perhaps TRBD1 (5 bases). Trimming took 0 bases from V and 3 from J, leaving 8 bases between them. The V gene's germline CDR1 is SQVTM and CDR2 ANQGSEA. The length of the CDR3 is 13 residues. The CDR3, as DNA: TGCAGCGTTGAAGAACCCAGGGACACTGAAGCTTTCTTT. Translation: CSVEEPRDTEAFF. The full variable domain, with the rest looked up from reference TRBV29-1 and TRBJ1-1, is SAVISQKPSRDICQRGTSLTIQCQVDSQVTMMFWYRQQPGQSLTLIATANQGSEATYESGFVIDKFPISRPNLTFSTLTVSNMSPEDSSIYLCSVEEPRDTEAFFGQGTRLTVV.

CDR3 sequence (DNA): TGCAGTGCTCGAACGGCGGGGGGGCGGGATACGCAGTATTTT. Translated: CSARTAGGRDTQYF. The gene calls are TRBV20-1 and TRBJ2-3, with 9 bases that match TRBD2. Germline CDR1 reads DFQATT; CDR2 reads SNEGSKA (reference sequence). The CDR3 is made up of 14 amino acids. V was pared by 5 bases and J by 6 bases, with 9 bases of the junction left unmatched.